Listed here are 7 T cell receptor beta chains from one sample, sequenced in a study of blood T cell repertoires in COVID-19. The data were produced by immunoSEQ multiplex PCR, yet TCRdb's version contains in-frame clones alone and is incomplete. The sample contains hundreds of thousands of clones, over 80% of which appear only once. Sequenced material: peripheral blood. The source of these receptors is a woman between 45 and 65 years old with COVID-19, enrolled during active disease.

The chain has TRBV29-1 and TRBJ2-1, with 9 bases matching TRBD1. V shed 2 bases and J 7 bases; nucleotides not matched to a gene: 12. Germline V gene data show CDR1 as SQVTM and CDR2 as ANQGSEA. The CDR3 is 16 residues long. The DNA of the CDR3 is TGCAGCGTTGAACACCCGGGACAGGGTGATATGAATGAGCAGTTCTTC. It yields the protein CSVEHPGQGDMNEQFF.

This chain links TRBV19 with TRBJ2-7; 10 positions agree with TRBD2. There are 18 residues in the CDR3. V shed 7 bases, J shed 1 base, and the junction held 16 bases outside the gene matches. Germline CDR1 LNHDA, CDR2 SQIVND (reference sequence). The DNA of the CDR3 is TGTGCCAGTAAGTCGGCTCTAGCGGGAGTGTTAATATCCTACGAGCAGTACTTC. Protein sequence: CASKSALAGVLISYEQYF.

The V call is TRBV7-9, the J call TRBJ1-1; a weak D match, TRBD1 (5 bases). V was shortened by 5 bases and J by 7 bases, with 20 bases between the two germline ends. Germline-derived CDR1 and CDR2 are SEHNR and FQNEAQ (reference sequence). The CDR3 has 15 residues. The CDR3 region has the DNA TGTGCCAGCAGCCTTGAGTGGGTGCAGGGTAGTGAAGCTTTCTTT. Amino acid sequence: CASSLEWVQGSEAFF.

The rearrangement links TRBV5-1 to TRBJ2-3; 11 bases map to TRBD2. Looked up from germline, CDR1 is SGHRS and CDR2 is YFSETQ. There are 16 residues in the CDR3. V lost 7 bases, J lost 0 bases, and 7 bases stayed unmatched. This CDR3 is CASGRGLAASTDTQYF. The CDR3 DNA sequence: TGCGCCAGCGGTAGGGGACTAGCGGCTAGCACAGATACGCAGTATTTT.

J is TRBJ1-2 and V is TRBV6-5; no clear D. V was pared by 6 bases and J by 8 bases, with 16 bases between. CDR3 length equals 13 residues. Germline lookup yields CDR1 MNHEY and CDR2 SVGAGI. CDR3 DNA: TGTGCCAGCAGGGACTCCGCTAGCCTCGGCTACACCTTC. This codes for CASRDSASLGYTF.

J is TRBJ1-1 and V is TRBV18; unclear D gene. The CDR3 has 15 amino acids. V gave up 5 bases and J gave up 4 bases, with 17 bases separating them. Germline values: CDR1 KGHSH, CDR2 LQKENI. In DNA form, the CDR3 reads TGTGCCAGCTCAACTTCTCCCGGGATGGGCACTGAAGCTTTCTTT. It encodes CASSTSPGMGTEAFF.

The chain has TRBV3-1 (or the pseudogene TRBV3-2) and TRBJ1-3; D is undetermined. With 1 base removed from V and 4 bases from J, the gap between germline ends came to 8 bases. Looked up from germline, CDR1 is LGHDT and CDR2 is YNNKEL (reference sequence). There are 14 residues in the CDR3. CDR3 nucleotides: TGTGCCAGCAGCCAAGGGGGAGGGGGAAACACCATATATTTT. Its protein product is CASSQGGGGNTIYF.